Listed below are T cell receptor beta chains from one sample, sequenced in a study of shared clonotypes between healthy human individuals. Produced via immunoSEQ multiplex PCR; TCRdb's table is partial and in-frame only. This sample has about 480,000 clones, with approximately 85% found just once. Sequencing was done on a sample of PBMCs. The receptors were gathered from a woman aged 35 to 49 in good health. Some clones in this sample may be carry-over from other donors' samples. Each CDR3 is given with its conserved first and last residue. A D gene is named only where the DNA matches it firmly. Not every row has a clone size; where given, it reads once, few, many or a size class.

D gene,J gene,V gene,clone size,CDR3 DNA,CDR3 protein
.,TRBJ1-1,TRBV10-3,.,TGTGCCATCAGTGAAGGGAGGATTGGTCCCTTCATGAACACTGAAGCTTTCTTT,CAISEGRIGPFMNTEAFF
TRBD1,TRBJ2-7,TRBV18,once,TGTGCCAGCTCACCAGGACAGGGCATCTACGAGCAGTACTTC,CASSPGQGIYEQYF
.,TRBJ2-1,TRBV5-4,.,TGTGCCAGCAGCTTTACAAGAAACAATGAGCAGTTCTTC,CASSFTRNNEQFF
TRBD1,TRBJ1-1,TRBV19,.,TGTGCCAGTAGGGACAGGGCCAACACTGAAGCTTTCTTT,CASRDRANTEAFF
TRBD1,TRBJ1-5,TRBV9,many,TGTGCCAGCAGCCTACAGGGGCGTTCGGGGCAGCCCCAGCATTTT,CASSLQGRSGQPQHF
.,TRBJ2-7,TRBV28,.,TGTGCCAGCAGTTCCCTTCCGACAGAAATCTACGAGCAGTACTTC,CASSSLPTEIYEQYF
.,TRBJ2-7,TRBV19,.,TGTGCCAGTAGGTCAGGCAGCTACGAGCAGTACTTC,CASRSGSYEQYF
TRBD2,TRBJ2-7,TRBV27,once,TGTGCCAACAGTAAAATGGTAGCGGGAGGGTCGTCGTACGAGCAGTACTTC,CANSKMVAGGSSYEQYF
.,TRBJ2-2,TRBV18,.,TGTGCCAGCTCACCGTTCCGAAGGGGGTCGAACACCGGGGAGCTGTTTTTT,CASSPFRRGSNTGELFF
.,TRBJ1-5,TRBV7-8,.,TGTGCCAGCAGCTTTGGACAGACGAGCAATCAGCCCCAGCATTTT,CASSFGQTSNQPQHF
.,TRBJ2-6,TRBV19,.,TGTGCCAGTAGTATTCGTGGGGCTGGGGCCAACGTCCTGACTTTC,CASSIRGAGANVLTF
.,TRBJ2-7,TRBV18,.,TGTGCCAGCTCACCCGAGGCAGTCTCCTACGAGCAGTACTTC,CASSPEAVSYEQYF
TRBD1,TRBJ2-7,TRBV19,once,TGTGCCAGTAGTATTGGGACAGGGTCCTACGAGCAGTACTTC,CASSIGTGSYEQYF
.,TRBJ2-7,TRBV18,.,TGTGCCAGCTCACTGGCTGGGGGTGAGCCCTACGAGCAGTACTTC,CASSLAGGEPYEQYF
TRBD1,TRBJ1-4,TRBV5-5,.,TGTGCCAGCAGCAGTCCCGGGACAGTGGATGAAAAACTGTTTTTT,CASSSPGTVDEKLFF
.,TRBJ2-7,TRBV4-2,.,TGTGCCAGCAGCCAAGTTCCGGGCAGCTCCTACGAGCAGTACTTC,CASSQVPGSSYEQYF
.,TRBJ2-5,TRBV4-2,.,TGTGCCAGCAGCCAAGCCCTACCCGGGCCCCAGGGGGGGACCCAGTACTTC,CASSQALPGPQGGTQYF
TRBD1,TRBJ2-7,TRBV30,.,TGTGCCTGGAGTGCGGGACAGGGGGCAACCTACGAGCAGTACTTC,CAWSAGQGATYEQYF
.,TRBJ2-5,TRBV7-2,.,TGTGCCAGCAGCTCGACCGGAGAGACCCAGTACTTC,CASSSTGETQYF
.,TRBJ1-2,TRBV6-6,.,TGTGCCAGCAGTTACAACACCGGGAGGGGCTACACCTTC,CASSYNTGRGYTF
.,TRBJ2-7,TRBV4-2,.,TGTGCCAGCAGCCCATCCGGGCTAGCCAACTCCTACGAGCAGTACTTC,CASSPSGLANSYEQYF
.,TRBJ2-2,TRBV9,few,TGTGCCAGTAGTAGCGTGTTCGGCACCGGGGAGCTGTTTTTT,CASSSVFGTGELFF
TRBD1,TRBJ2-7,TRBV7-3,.,TGTGCCAGCAGCTGGGACAGGGGGCCGTACGAGCAGTACTTC,CASSWDRGPYEQYF
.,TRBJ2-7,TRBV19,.,TGTGCCAGTAGTACCCCCCCTGGTGGGGATTACTACGAGCAGTACTTC,CASSTPPGGDYYEQYF
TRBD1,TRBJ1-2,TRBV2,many,TGTGCCAGCAGGACAGGGGGCTATGGCTACACCTTC,CASRTGGYGYTF
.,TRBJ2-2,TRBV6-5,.,TGTGCCAGCAGGGAGGGGAACACCGGGGAGCTGTTTTTT,CASREGNTGELFF
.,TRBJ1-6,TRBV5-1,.,TGCGCCAGCAGCTTGGAACTAGGGACGAATTCACCCCTCCACTTT,CASSLELGTNSPLHF
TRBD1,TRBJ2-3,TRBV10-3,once,TGTGCCACCATGACCAGAAACGACAGGGGGCGCCTAGATACGCAGTATTTT,CATMTRNDRGRLDTQYF
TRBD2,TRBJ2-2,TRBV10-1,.,TGCGCCAGCAGTGATAGTGGGAGGGCCCCCGGGGAGCTGTTTTTT,CASSDSGRAPGELFF
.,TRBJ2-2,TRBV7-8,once,TGTGCCAGCAGCTTAGCTACAGCGAACACCGGGGAGCTGTTTTTT,CASSLATANTGELFF
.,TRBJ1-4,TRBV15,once,TGTGCCACCAGCAGAGATGTTGGATCGTCTAATGAAAAACTGTTTTTT,CATSRDVGSSNEKLFF
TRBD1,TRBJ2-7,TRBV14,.,TGTGCCAGCAGCGTCGGGACAGGGGTCTCCTACGAGCAGTACTTC,CASSVGTGVSYEQYF
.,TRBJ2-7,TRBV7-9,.,TGTGCCAGCAACCACCTCCGGGGGCGCAACGAGCAGTACTTC,CASNHLRGRNEQYF
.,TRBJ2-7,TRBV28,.,TGTGCCAGCAGTTCCAGGTTGGAGGTCGAGCAGTACTTC,CASSSRLEVEQYF
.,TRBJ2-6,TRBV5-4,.,TGTGCCAGCAGCTTGTCGGGTTCTGGGGCCAACGTCCTGACTTTC,CASSLSGSGANVLTF
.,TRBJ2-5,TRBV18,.,TGTGCCAGCTCAGCACCCTCACCGAGTCAAGAGACCCAGTACTTC,CASSAPSPSQETQYF
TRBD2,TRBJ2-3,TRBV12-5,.,TGTGCTAGTGGTCCAGGACTAGCAACAGATACGCAGTATTTT,CASGPGLATDTQYF
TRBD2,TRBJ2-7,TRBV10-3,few,TGTGCCATCAGCTTTACTAGCGGGAATAAGTACGAGCAGTACTTC,CAISFTSGNKYEQYF
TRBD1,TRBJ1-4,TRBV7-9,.,TGTGCCAGCAGCCCCTCGGGACAGCCTAATGAAAAACTGTTTTTT,CASSPSGQPNEKLFF
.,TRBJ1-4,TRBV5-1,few,TGCGCCAGCAGCTCGGGGTCCGGGGGCGATGAAAAACTGTTTTTT,CASSSGSGGDEKLFF
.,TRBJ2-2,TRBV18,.,TGTGCCAGCTCGGAAGGACGGCGCACCGGGGAGCTGTTTTTT,CASSEGRRTGELFF
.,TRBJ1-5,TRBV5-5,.,TGTGCCAGCAGCTTGGTGCCCGATCAGCCCCAGCATTTT,CASSLVPDQPQHF
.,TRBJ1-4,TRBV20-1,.,TGCAGTGGGTCTGGGTATGAAAAACTGTTTTTT,CSGSGYEKLFF
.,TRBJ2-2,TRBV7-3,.,TGTGCCAGCAGCACCCCCCCAGGGGAGCTGTTTTTT,CASSTPPGELFF
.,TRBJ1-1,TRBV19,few,TGTGCCAGTAGAATAACAGGGTCGGGGACTGAAGCTTTCTTT,CASRITGSGTEAFF
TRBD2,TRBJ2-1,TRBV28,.,TGTGCCAGCATGGAGACTAGCGGGAGCTATGAGCAGTTCTTC,CASMETSGSYEQFF
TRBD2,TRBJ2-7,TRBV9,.,TGTGCCAGCAGCACCCTAGCGGGAGTTACCGAGCAGTACTTC,CASSTLAGVTEQYF
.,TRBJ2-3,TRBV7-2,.,TGTGCCAGCAGCAGTACAGGGAGCACAGATACGCAGTATTTT,CASSSTGSTDTQYF
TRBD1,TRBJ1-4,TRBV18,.,TGTGCCAGCTCGTCCGGACAGGGAAGAGAAAAACTGTTTTTT,CASSSGQGREKLFF
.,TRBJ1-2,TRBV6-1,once,TGTGCCAGCAGTGAAGCGGGGGACGGCTACTATGGCTACACCTTC,CASSEAGDGYYGYTF
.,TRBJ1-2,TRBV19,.,TGTGCCAGTAGTAGGCAGGGTGGCTATGGCTACACCTTC,CASSRQGGYGYTF
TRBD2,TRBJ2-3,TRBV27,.,TGTGCCAGCAGGCCCCCCCGACTAGCGGGAGGCACAGATACGCAGTATTTT,CASRPPRLAGGTDTQYF
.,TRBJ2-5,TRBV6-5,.,TGTGCCAGCAGTTACGTCGGTGAGACCCAGTACTTC,CASSYVGETQYF
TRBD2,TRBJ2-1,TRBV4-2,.,TGTGCCAGCAGCCAAGTTAGGACTAGCGGGATTTCCTCCTACAATGAGCAGTTCTTC,CASSQVRTSGISSYNEQFF
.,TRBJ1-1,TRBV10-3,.,TGTGCCATCAGCCCGGGGGGGAACACTGAAGCTTTCTTT,CAISPGGNTEAFF
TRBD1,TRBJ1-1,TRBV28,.,TGTGCCAGCAGCCGCGCGACAGGGGGCGATACTGAAGCTTTCTTT,CASSRATGGDTEAFF
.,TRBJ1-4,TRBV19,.,TGTGCCAGTAGTTCCCAGGGTAGTTCTGAAAAACTGTTTTTT,CASSSQGSSEKLFF
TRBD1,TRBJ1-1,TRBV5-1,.,TGCGCCAGCATGGGACAGGGGGCCACTGAAGCTTTCTTT,CASMGQGATEAFF